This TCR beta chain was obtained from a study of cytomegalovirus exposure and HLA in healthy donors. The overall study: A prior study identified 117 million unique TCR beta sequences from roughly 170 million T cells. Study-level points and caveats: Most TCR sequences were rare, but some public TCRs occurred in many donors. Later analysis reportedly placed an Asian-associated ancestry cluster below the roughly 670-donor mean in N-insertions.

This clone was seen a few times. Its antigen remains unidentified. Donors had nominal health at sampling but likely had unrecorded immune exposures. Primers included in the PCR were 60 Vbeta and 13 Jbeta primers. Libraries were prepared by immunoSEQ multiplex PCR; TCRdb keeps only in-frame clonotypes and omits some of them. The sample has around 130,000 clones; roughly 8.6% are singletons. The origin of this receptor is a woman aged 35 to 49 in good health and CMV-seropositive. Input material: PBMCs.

CDR3 DNA sequence: TGTGCCAGCAGCGCCGAACAGTGGGACCAAGAGACCCAGTACTTC. Its protein product is CASSAEQWDQETQYF. V usage is TRBV9 and J usage is TRBJ2-5; D is ambiguous. Trimming removed 3 bases from V and 0 bases from J, with 12 bases in between. Germline loops: CDR1 SGDLS, CDR2 YYNGEE. The CDR3 spans 15 residues.